There are a few counts of the clone carrying this TCR beta chain. What it binds is unknown. Deletions cut 6 bases from V and 3 bases from J, with 13 bases between. This CDR3 is 13 amino acids long. Germline CDR1 and CDR2: SGHKS and YYEKEE (reference sequence). The sample belongs to a study of T-cell memory formation after mild COVID-19. Findings and limits, study-wide: The study detected some responding clones in pre-infection memory, suggesting cross-reactive memory joined.

Constant-segment primers were used for 5'RACE, and the resulting TCR alpha and TCR beta cDNA libraries carried sample barcodes and UMIs. TCRdb analysed the 5' RACE reads with MiXCR anew, one entry per CDR3 protein. This repertoire shows fewer than 650,000 distinct CDR3 sequences, about 20% found once; its top ten account for 7.5% to 9.5%. Sequencing input: PBMCs or a T cell subset sorted from them (not recorded which). The receptor comes from an adult woman who had mild COVID-19 (a few samples of this study predate the infection). Cell type and time point are not known. The rearrangement uses TRBV5-5 and TRBJ2-7; no clear D gene. The CDR3 spells CASIGQSFYEQYF. In DNA form, the CDR3 reads TGTGCCAGCATAGGTCAGAGCTTCTACGAGCAGTACTTC.